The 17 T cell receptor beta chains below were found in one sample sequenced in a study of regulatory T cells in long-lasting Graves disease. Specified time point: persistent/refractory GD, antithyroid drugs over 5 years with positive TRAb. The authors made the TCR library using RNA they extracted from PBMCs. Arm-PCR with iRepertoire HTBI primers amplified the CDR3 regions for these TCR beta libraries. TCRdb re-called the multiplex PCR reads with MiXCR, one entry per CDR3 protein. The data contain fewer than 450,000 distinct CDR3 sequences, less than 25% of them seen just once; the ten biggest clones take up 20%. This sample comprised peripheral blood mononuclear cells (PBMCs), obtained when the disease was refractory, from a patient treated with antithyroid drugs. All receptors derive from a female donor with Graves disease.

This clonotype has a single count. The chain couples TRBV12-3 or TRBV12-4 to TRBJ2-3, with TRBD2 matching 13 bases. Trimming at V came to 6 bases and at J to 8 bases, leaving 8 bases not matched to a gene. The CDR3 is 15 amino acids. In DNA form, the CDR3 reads TGTGCCAGCAGCCTTACTAGCGGGAGGGCCGTTACGCAGTATTTT. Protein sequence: CASSLTSGRAVTQYF.

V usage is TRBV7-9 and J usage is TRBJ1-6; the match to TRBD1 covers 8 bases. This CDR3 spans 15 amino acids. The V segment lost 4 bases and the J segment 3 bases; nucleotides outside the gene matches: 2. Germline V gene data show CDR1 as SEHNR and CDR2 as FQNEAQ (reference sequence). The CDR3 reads CASSSGQVYNSPLHF. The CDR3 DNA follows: TGTGCCAGCAGCTCGGGACAGGTCTATAATTCACCCCTCCACTTT.

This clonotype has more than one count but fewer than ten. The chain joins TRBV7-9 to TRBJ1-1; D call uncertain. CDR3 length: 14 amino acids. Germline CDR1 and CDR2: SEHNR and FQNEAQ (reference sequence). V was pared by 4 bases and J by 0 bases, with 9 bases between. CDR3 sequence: CASSSFRMNTEAFF. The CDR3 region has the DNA TGTGCCAGCAGCTCCTTTCGCATGAACACTGAAGCTTTCTTT.

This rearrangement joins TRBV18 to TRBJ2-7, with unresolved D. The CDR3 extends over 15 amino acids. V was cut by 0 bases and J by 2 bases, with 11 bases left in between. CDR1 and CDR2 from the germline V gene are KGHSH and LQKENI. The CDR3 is CASSPPTRVPYEQYF. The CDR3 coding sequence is TGTGCCAGCTCACCACCGACTCGGGTCCCCTACGAGCAGTACTTC.

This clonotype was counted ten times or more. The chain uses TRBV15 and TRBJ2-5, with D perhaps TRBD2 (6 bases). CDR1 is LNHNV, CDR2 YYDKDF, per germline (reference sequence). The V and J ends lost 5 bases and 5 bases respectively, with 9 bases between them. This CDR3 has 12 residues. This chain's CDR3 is CATSGRGETQYF. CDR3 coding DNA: TGTGCCACCAGCGGTCGGGGGGAGACCCAGTACTTC.

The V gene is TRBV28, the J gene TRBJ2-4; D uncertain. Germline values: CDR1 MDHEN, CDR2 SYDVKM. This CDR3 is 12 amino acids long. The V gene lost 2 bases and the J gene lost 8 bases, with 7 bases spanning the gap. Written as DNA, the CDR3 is TGTGCCAGCAGTTTAAACCGTCACATTCAGTACTTC. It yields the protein CASSLNRHIQYF. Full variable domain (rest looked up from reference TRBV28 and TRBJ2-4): DVKVTQSSRYLVKRTGEKVFLECVQDMDHENMFWYRQDPGLGLRLIYFSYDVKMKEKGDIPEGYSVSREKKERFSLILESASTNQTSMYLCASSLNRHIQYFGAGTRLSVL.

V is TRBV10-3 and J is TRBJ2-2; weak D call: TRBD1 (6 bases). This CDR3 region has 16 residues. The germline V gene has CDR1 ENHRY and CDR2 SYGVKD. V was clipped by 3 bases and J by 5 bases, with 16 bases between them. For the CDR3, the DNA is TGTGCCATCAGTGAAAAAACCTTACAGGGTACCGGGGAGCTGTTTTTT. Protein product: CAISEKTLQGTGELFF.

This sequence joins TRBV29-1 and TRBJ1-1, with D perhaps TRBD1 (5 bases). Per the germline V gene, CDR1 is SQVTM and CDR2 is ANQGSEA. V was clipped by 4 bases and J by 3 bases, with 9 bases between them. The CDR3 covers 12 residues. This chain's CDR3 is CSVVQGDTEAFF. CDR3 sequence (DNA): TGCAGCGTTGTTCAGGGTGACACTGAAGCTTTCTTT.

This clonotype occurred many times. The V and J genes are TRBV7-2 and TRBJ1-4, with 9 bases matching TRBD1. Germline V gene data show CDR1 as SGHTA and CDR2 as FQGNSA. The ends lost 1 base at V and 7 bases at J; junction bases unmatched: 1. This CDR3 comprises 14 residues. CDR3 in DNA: TGTGCCAGCAGCTTAGTGGGACAGGGTGAAAAACTGTTTTTT. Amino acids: CASSLVGQGEKLFF.

This chain's CDR3 is CASSYSGTAYNEQFF. The CDR3 DNA follows: TGTGCCAGCAGTTACAGCGGGACCGCCTACAATGAGCAGTTCTTC. The chain recombines TRBV6-9 with TRBJ2-1; 7 bases map to TRBD2. CDR1 and CDR2 from the germline V gene are MNHGY and SVAAGI. Unmatched junction bases numbered 4, after V lost 3 bases and J lost 2 bases. CDR3 length equals 15 residues.

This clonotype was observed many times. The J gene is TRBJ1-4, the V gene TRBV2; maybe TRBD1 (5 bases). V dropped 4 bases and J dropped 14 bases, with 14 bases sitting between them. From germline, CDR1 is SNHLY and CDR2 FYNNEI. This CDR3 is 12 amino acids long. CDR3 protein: CASSGQSKWLFF. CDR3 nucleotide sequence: TGTGCCAGCAGTGGACAGTCGAAATGGCTGTTTTTT.

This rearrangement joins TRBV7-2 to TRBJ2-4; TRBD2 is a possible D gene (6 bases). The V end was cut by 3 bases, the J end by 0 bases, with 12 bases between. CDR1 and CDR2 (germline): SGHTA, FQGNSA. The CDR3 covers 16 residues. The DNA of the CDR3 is TGTGCCAGCAGCTTTCGGGGGTTACTAGCCAAAAACATTCAGTACTTC. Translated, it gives CASSFRGLLAKNIQYF.

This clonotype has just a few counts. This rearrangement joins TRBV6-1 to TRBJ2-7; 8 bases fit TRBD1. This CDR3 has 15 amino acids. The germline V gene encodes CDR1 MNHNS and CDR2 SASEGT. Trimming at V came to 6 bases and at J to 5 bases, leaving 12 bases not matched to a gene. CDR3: CASRKAGTGPNEQYF. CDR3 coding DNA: TGTGCCAGCAGAAAAGCCGGGACAGGTCCCAACGAGCAGTACTTC.

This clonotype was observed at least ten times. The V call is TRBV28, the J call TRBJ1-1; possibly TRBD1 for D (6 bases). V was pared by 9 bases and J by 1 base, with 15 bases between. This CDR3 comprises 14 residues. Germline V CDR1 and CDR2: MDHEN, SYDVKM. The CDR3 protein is CASERGGRNTEAFF. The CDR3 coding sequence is TGTGCCAGTGAGAGGGGGGGGCGGAACACTGAAGCTTTCTTT.

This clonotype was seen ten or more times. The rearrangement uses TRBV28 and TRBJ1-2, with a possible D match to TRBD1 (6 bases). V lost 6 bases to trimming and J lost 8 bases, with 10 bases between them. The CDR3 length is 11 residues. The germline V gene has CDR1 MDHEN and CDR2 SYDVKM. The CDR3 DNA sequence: TGTGCCAGCAGCGGCGACAGGGGCTACACCTTC. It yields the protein CASSGDRGYTF.

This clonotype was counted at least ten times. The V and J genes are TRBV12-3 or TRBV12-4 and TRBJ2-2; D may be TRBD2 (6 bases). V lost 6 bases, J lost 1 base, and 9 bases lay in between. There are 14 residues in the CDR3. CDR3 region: CASRPGLNTGELFF. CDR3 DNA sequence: TGTGCCAGCAGACCGGGACTGAACACCGGGGAGCTGTTTTTT.

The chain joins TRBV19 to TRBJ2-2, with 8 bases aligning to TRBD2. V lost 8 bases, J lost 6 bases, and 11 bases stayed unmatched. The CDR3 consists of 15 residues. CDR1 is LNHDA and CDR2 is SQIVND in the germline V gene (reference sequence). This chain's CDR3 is CASFPGGRKAGELFF. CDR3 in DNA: TGTGCCAGTTTCCCGGGGGGGCGAAAGGCCGGGGAGCTGTTTTTT. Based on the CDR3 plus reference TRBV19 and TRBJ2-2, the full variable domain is DGGITQSPKYLFRKEGQNVTLSCEQNLNHDAMYWYRQDPGQGLRLIYYSQIVNDFQKGDIAEGYSVSREKKESFPLTVTSAQKNPTAFYLCASFPGGRKAGELFFGEGSRLTVL.